These 11 T cell receptor beta chains share one sample of origin, sequenced in a study of CD8 T cells in Susac syndrome. With random hexamers, about 0.5 to 1 ug RNA was reverse transcribed. From the immunoSEQ multiplex PCR reads, TCRdb called clonotypes with MiXCR, one entry per CDR3 protein. The sample has roughly 150,000 distinct CDR3 sequences, approximately 94% seen once. Sequencing was carried out using CD4+ T cells from PBMCs. Receptor source: a human donor with multiple sclerosis.

The genes are TRBV20-1 and TRBJ1-1, with 7 bases identical to TRBD1. The CDR3 has 13 amino acids. Germline CDR1 and CDR2: DFQATT and SNEGSKA (reference sequence). V dropped 5 bases and J dropped 8; count of bases not matched to a gene: 11. CDR3 DNA sequence: TGCAGTGCTGACCTGGGACAGCCAGAAGAAGCTTTCTTT. It translates to CSADLGQPEEAFF.

The chain has TRBV7-9 and TRBJ1-4, with D possibly matching TRBD1 (5 bases). V was pared by 3 bases and J by 5 bases, with 10 bases between. CDR1 and CDR2 (germline): SEHNR, FQNEAQ (reference sequence). CDR3 length equals 14 residues. CDR3 amino acids: CASSLGTENEKLFF. The CDR3 DNA follows: TGTGCCAGCAGCTTGGGGACGGAGAATGAAAAACTGTTTTTT.

J is TRBJ2-3 and V is TRBV29-1; tentative D call: TRBD2 (5 bases). The germline V gene has CDR1 SQVTM and CDR2 ANQGSEA. The length of the CDR3 is 14 residues. V lost 2 bases and J lost 2, with 11 bases in between. The CDR3 nucleotides read TGCAGCGTTGAATCGTCGGGGTACACAGATACGCAGTATTTT. Protein: CSVESSGYTDTQYF.

This chain uses TRBV5-1 with TRBJ2-1; 8 bases map to TRBD2. The CDR3 runs to 16 residues. Per germline, CDR1 SGHRS and CDR2 YFSETQ. The junction had 9 bases not matched to a gene; V was cut back by 0 bases and J by 7 bases. CDR3 sequence: CASSLEWSGSVNEQFF. Written as DNA, the CDR3 is TGCGCCAGCAGCTTGGAGTGGAGCGGGAGTGTAAATGAGCAGTTCTTC.

This chain uses TRBV30 with TRBJ1-1; D might be TRBD1 (5 bases). Per germline, CDR1 GTSNPN and CDR2 SVGIG (reference sequence). The CDR3 spans 13 residues. The V end lost 1 base, the J end lost 4 bases, and 10 bases lay between the germline ends. The CDR3 reads CAWSAQQGTEAFF. The CDR3 DNA reads TGTGCCTGGAGTGCCCAGCAGGGCACTGAAGCTTTCTTT.

This chain connects TRBV20-1 to TRBJ2-3, with TRBD2 identical over 12 bases. The CDR3 extends over 14 amino acids. Per germline, CDR1 DFQATT and CDR2 SNEGSKA (reference sequence). V shed 5 bases and J 6 bases; nucleotides not matched to a gene: 6. The CDR3 nucleotides read TGCAGTGCTCCAGGACTAGCGGGATCCGATACGCAGTATTTT. Its protein product is CSAPGLAGSDTQYF.

DNA of the CDR3: TGTGCCAGCCGCCCGCGGGGACCGGGGACGCAGTATTTT. It yields the protein CASRPRGPGTQYF. The rearrangement uses TRBV27 and TRBJ2-3, with D possibly TRBD2 on 6 matching bases. The CDR3 has 13 residues. The germline V gene encodes CDR1 MNHEY and CDR2 SMNVEV (reference sequence). The V end was cut by 8 bases, the J end by 9 bases, with 18 bases between.

The CDR3 spells CASKKRSSYEQYF. CDR3 DNA: TGTGCCAGCAAGAAGCGGAGCTCCTACGAGCAGTACTTC. The chain has TRBV6-5 and TRBJ2-7; TRBD2 might be the D (5 bases). V lost 7 bases and J 0 bases, leaving 10 bases between the germline ends. Germline V CDR1 and CDR2: MNHEY, SVGAGI. The CDR3 is made up of 13 amino acids.

The V call is TRBV19, the J call TRBJ1-2; D is uncertain. V shed 7 bases and J shed 8 bases, with 20 bases lying between them. This CDR3 has 14 residues. CDR1 is LNHDA, CDR2 SQIVND, per germline (reference sequence). CDR3 coding DNA: TGTGCCAGTACCAACGGTCCCGGTCAGGTGGGCTACACCTTC. It codes for CASTNGPGQVGYTF.

The V gene is TRBV9, the J gene TRBJ2-6, with D hard to call. This CDR3 has 15 residues. The germline V gene encodes CDR1 SGDLS and CDR2 YYNGEE. V lost 4 bases, J lost 0 bases, and 8 bases lay in between. The CDR3 bases are TGTGCCAGCAGCTCGCAGAGCTCTGGGGCCAACGTCCTGACTTTC. Its protein is CASSSQSSGANVLTF. Supplemented by reference TRBV9 and TRBJ2-6, the full variable domain reads DSGVTQTPKHLITATGQRVTLRCSPRSGDLSVYWYQQSLDQGLQFLIQYYNGEERAKGNILERFSAQQFPDLHSELNLSSLELGDSALYFCASSSQSSGANVLTFGAGSRLTVL.

The gene calls are TRBV12-3 or TRBV12-4 and TRBJ2-1, with a tentative D call TRBD2 (6 bases). V was pared by 2 bases and J by 11 bases, with 19 bases between. CDR3 length equals 15 residues. The CDR3 nucleotides are TGTGCCAGCAGTTTACCCGGGAGTACGGACAAGAAGCAGTTCTTC. Protein: CASSLPGSTDKKQFF.